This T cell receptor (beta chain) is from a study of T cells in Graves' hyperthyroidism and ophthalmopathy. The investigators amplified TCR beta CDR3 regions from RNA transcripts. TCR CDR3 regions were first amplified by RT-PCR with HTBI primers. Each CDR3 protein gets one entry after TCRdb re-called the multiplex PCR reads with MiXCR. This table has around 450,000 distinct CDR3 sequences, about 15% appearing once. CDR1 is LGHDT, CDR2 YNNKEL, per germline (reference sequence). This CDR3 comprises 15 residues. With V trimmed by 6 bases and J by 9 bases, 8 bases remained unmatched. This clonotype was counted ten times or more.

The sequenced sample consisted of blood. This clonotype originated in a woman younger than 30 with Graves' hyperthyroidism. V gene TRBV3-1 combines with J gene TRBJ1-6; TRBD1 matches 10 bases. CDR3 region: CASRPTGQGTSPLHF. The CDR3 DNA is TGTGCCAGCAGACCGACGGGACAGGGGACTTCACCCCTCCACTTT.